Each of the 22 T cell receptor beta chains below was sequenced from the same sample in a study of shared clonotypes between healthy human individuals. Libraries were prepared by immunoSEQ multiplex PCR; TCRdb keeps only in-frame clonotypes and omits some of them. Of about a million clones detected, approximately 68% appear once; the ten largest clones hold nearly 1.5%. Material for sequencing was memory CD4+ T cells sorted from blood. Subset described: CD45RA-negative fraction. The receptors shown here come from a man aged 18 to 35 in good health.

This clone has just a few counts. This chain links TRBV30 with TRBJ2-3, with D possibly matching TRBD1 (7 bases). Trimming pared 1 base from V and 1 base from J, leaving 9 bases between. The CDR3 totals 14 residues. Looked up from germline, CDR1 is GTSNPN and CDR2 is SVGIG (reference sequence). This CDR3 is CAWSGRGRTDTQYF. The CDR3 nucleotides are TGTGCCTGGAGTGGGAGGGGGCGCACAGATACGCAGTATTTT.

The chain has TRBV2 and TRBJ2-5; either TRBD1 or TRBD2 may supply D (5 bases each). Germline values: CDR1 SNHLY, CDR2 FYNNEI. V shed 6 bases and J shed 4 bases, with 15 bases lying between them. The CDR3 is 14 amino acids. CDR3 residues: CASSTGTVLETQYF. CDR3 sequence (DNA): TGTGCCAGCAGCACGGGGACCGTTCTAGAGACCCAGTACTTC.

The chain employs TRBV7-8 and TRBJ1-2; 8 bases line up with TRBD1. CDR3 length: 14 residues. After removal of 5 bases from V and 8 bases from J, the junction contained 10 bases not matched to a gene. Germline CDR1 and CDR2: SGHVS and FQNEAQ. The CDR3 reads CASSPETGGEGYTF. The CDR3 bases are TGTGCCAGCAGCCCGGAAACAGGGGGTGAAGGCTACACCTTC. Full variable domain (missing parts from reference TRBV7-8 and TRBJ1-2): GAGVSQSPRYKVAKRGQDVALRCDPISGHVSLFWYQQALGQGPEFLTYFQNEAQLDKSGLPSDRFFAERPEGSVSTLKIQRTQQEDSAVYLCASSPETGGEGYTFGSGTRLTVV.

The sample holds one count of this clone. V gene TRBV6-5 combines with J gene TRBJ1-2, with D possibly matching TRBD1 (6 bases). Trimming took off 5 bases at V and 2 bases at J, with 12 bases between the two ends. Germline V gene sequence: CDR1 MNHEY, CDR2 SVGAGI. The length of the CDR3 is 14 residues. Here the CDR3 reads CASSRAQGNYGYTF. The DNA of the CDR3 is TGTGCCAGCAGTCGGGCCCAGGGGAACTATGGCTACACCTTC.

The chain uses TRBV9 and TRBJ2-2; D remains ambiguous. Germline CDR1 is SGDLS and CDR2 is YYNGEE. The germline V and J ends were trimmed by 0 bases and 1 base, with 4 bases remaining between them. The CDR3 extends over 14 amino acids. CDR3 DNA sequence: TGTGCCAGCAGCGTAGACTTGAACACCGGGGAGCTGTTTTTT. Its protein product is CASSVDLNTGELFF.

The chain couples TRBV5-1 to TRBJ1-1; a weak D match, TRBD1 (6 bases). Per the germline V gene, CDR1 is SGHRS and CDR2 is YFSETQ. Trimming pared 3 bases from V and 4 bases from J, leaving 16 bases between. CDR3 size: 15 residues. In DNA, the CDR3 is TGCGCCAGCAGCTGGGGGACAAGGGCAACCACTGAAGCTTTCTTT. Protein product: CASSWGTRATTEAFF.

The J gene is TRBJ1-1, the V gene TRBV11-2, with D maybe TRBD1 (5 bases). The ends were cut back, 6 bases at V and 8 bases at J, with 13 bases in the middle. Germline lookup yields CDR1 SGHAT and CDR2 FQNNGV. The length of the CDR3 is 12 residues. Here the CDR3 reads CASSPWGREAFF. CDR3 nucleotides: TGTGCCAGCAGTCCCTGGGGGAGAGAAGCTTTCTTT.

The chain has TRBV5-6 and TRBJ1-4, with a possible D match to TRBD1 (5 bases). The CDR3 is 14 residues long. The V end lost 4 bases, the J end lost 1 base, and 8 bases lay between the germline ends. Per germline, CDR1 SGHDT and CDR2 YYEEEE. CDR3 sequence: CASSPTVTNEKLFF. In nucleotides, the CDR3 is TGTGCCAGCAGCCCGACAGTAACTAATGAAAAACTGTTTTTT.

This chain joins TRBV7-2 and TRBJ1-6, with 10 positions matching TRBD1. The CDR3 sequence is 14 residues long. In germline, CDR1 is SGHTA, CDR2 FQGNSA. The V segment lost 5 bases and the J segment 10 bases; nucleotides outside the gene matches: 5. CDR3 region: CASSLGTGASPLHF. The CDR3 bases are TGTGCCAGCAGCCTGGGGACAGGGGCCTCACCCCTCCACTTT.

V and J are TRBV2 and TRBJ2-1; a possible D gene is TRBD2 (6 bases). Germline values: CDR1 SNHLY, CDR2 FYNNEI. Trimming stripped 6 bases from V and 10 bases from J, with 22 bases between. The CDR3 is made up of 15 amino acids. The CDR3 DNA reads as TGTGCCAGCAGGGGCGGGACTGGGGATCGGTTGGAGCAGTTCTTC. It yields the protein CASRGGTGDRLEQFF.

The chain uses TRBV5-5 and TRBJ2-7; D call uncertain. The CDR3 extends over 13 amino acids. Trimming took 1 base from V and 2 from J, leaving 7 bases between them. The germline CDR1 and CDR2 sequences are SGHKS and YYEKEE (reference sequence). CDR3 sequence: CASSLISTYEQYF. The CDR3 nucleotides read TGTGCCAGCAGCTTGATCTCCACCTACGAGCAGTACTTC.

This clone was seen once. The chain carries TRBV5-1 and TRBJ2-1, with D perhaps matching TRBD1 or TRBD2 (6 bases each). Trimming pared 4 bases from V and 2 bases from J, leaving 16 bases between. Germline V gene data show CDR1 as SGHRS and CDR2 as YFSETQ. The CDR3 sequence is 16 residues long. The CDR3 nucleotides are TGCGCCAGCAGCAACCGCCCGGGGGCCCCCTACAATGAGCAGTTCTTC. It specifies CASSNRPGAPYNEQFF.

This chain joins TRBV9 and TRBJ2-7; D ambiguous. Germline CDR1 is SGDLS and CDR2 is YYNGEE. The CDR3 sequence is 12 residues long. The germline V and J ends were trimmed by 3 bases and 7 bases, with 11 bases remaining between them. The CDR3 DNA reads TGTGCCAGCAGCGCCCAAGGCGGAGAGCAGTACTTC. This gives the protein CASSAQGGEQYF.

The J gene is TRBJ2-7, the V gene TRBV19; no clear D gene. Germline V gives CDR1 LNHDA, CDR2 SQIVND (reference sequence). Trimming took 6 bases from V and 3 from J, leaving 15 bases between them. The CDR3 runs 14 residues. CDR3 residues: CASSHPGRNYEQYF. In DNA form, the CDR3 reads TGTGCCAGTAGCCACCCTGGCAGAAACTACGAGCAGTACTTC.

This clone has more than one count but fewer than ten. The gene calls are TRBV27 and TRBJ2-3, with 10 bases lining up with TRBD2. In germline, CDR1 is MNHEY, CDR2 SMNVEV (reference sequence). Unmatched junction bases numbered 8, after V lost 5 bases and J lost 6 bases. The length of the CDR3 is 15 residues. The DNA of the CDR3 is TGTGCCAGCAGTGTTGGAGCGGGGGGGACCGATACGCAGTATTTT. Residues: CASSVGAGGTDTQYF.

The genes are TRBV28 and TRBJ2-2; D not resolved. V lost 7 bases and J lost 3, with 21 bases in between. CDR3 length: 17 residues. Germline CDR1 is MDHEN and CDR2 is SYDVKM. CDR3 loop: CASIPPSGSMDTGELFF. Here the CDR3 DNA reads TGTGCCAGCATCCCTCCGTCCGGGTCTATGGACACCGGGGAGCTGTTTTTT.

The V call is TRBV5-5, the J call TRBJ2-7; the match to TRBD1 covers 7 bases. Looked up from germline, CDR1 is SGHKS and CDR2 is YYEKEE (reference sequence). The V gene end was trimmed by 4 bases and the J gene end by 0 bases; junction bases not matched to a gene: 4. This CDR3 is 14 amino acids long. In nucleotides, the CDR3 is TGTGCCAGCAGCCGGGACAGCAGCTCCTACGAGCAGTACTTC. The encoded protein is CASSRDSSSYEQYF.

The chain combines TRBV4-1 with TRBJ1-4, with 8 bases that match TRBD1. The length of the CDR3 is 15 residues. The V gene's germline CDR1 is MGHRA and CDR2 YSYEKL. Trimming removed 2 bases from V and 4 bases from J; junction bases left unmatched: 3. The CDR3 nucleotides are TGCGCCAGCAGCCAACCGGACAGGGATAATGAAAAACTGTTTTTT. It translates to CASSQPDRDNEKLFF.

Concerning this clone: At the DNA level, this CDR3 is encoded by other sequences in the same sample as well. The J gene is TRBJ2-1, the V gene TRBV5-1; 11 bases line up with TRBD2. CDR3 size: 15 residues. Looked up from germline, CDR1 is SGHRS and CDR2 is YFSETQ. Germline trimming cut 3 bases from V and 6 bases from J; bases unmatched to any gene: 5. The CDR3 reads CASSSTGTSGNEQFF. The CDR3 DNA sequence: TGCGCCAGCAGCTCCACCGGGACTAGCGGCAATGAGCAGTTCTTC.

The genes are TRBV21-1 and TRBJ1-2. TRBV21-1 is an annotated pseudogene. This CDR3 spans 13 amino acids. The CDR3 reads CASGQGPSYGYTF. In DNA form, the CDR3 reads TGTGCCAGCGGCCAGGGACCCTCATATGGCTACACCTTC.

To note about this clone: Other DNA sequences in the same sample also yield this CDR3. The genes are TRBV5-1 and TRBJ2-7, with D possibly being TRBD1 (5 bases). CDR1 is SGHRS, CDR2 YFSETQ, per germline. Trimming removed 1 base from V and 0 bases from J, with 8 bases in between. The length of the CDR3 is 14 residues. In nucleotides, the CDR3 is TGCGCCAGCAGCTTGCAGGGCCTCTCCTACGAGCAGTACTTC. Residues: CASSLQGLSYEQYF.

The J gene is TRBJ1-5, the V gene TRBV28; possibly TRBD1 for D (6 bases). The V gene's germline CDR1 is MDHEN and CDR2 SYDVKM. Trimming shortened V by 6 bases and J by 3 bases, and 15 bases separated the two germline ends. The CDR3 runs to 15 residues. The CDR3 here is CASRTGGSVNQPQHF. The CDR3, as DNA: TGTGCCAGCAGAACCGGGGGCAGCGTCAATCAGCCCCAGCATTTT.